A single T cell receptor beta chain is shown here with its context. Authors' data handling: Counts of nucleated cells, estimated from reference gene primer amplification, were obtained. This table comes from immunoSEQ multiplex PCR, and its TCRdb copy is limited to in-frame clones, with some not included. That table furnishes V, J and clone size, whereas the DNA furnished D and trimming. The table lists tens of thousands of clones, approximately 86% of them singletons, with about 17% in the top ten. Germline V gene lookup returns CDR1 SGHDT and CDR2 YYEEEE. Trimming stripped 2 bases from V and 5 bases from J, with 7 bases between. There are 12 residues in the CDR3. Seattle patients were enrolled during active infection and followed longitudinally. This entry belongs to a study of blood T cell repertoires in COVID-19.

Sequenced input: peripheral blood. The gene calls are TRBV5-6 and TRBJ1-2; D unresolved. This TCR was sampled from a man between 35 and 55 years old with COVID-19, enrolled during active disease. The chain's CDR3 is CASSFDLYGYTF. DNA for the CDR3: TGTGCCAGCAGCTTTGACTTATATGGCTACACCTTC. Full variable domain (rest looked up from reference TRBV5-6 and TRBJ1-2): DAGVTQSPTHLIKTRGQQVTLRCSPKSGHDTVSWYQQALGQGPQFIFQYYEEEERQRGNFPDRFSGHQFPNYSSELNVNALLLGDSALYLCASSFDLYGYTFGSGTRLTVV.